The T cell receptor (beta chain) under discussion was sequenced for a study of blood T cell repertoires in COVID-19 (dated by TCRdb to 2018 to 2020). In terms of the full investigation: The collaborator samples originated in the United States, Italy and Spain and spanned the acute and convalescent phases of COVID-19. The prospective study material was composed of cDNA or gDNA derived from T cells, B-cell-depleted T cells, or PBMCs. The dataset comprised deeply sampled blood TCRbeta repertoires from subjects exposed to, actively infected with, or recovered from COVID-19. The repertoires were released in a freely available public database meant as a resource for research on the immune response to SARS-CoV-2. Samples were obtained from the ongoing ImmuneRACE study (first 160 participants) and from 1,254 subjects provided by 6 global collaborators. The sample metadata nearly always contained a de-identified subject ID, COVID-19 status, age in years and sex. Where available, HLA class I and class II types were obtained from metadata supplied by the sample provider rather than from assay-based typing. Here is what the overall study found, with its caveats: How much clinical and demographic metadata was included differed by source and by participant, and the metadata was provided uncurated.

Trimming takes 7 bases off V and 6 bases off J; junction bases not matched to a gene: 18. The CDR3 spans 17 residues, from the cysteine through the phenylalanine. Only the CDR3 DNA is retained, 51 bases long and in frame from the first base. According to the germline V gene, CDR1 reads SGHVS and CDR2 reads FQNEAQ. On this clone itself: Its antigen remains undetermined. Qualities for individual bases were not recorded, and no much larger clone is one base off.

Each collaborating institution followed its own protocols to collect whole blood in K2EDTA tubes. For TCRbeta analysis, collaborator samples were shipped as frozen whole blood, as isolated PBMCs, or as DNA extracted from either sample type. TCRbeta CDR3 regions were amplified from genomic DNA using the immunoSEQ Assay, a bias-controlled multiplex PCR. In the source study's methods: Nucleated cell counts per sample were estimated from amplification of reference gene primers within the assay. To quantify the absolute abundance of each unique TCRbeta CDR3 rearrangement, sequence reads were collapsed and filtered. For each sample, productive Simpson clonality was calculated as the square root of Simpson's diversity index over productive rearrangements. TCRdb re-hosts the immuneACCESS table, in-frame sequences only. Its copies lack some clones; in the studies checked, an unresolved V gene accounts for under half of them, and the cause for the rest is not known. The DNA gave D and trimming, while V, J and clone size come from that table. In all, the sample holds more than 85,000 clones, and about 87% of those were seen once. The ten largest make up less than 1.5% of the sample.

The receptor was derived from a human donor in a cohort sampled during active COVID-19. The chain is made from TRBV7-8 and TRBJ2-7; 10 central bases correspond to TRBD2. Sequencing used peripheral blood. Here the CDR3 is given as CASIPESASGSRGEQYF. The nucleotide sequence is given as TGTGCCAGCATCCCCGAGTCAGCTAGCGGGAGCCGCGGCGAGCAGTACTTC. Here the CDR3 is joined to the reference TRBV7-8 and TRBJ2-7 genes, and the full variable domain is: GAGVSQSPRYKVAKRGQDVALRCDPISGHVSLFWYQQALGQGPEFLTYFQNEAQLDKSGLPSDRFFAERPEGSVSTLKIQRTQQEDSAVYLCASIPESASGSRGEQYFGPGTRLTVT.